This T cell receptor (beta chain) was found in a study of beta chain features in type 1 diabetes. Study as a whole: Age, gender and cell yields were similar between patients and healthy donors.

Isolated RNA was reverse transcribed in full, so expressed TCRB transcripts were sequenced. Generated by immunoSEQ multiplex PCR, the TCRdb table keeps only in-frame clones and is missing some. The data contain 300,000 to 400,000 clones, approximately 11% of them singletons. What was sequenced was naive CD4+ T cells from blood. The origin of this receptor is a woman aged 25 to 45 in good health.

CDR3 DNA: TGTGCCACCAGCAGAATCGCGGGGGGCCCGAACACCGGGGAGCTGTTTTTT. This translates into CATSRIAGGPNTGELFF. This rearrangement joins TRBV15 to TRBJ2-2; TRBD2 agrees at 8 bases. J was trimmed by 0 bases and V by 2 bases; bases with no gene match: 5. This CDR3 has 17 residues. The germline V gene has CDR1 LNHNV and CDR2 YYDKDF (reference sequence).